This TCR beta chain is from a study of blood T cell repertoires in COVID-19. Study-level background: From T cells, B-cell-depleted T cells, or PBMCs came the material, which was cDNA or gDNA.

Germline lookup yields CDR1 SGHKS and CDR2 YYEKEE (reference sequence). CDR3 length equals 12 residues. With respect to this clone: A read error may produce the germline difference seen at one junction end.

Cohort 3 recovery required two negative PCRs, clearance, or symptom resolution. The protocol was immunoSEQ multiplex PCR, while the TCRdb copy is restricted to in-frame clones and leaves out a portion. The sample yields 200,000 to 250,000 clones, about nine tenths seen once. The specimen sequenced was PBMCs or T cells enriched from blood (not recorded which). This receptor was identified in a man between 35 and 55 years old who had recovered from COVID-19. The chain employs TRBV5-5 and TRBJ2-7; D unresolved. This chain's CDR3 is CASSLVASEQYF. The CDR3, as DNA: TGTGCCAGCAGTTTGGTAGCTTCCGAGCAGTACTTC. Full variable domain (remainder filled in from reference TRBV5-5 and TRBJ2-7): DAGVTQSPTHLIKTRGQQVTLRCSPISGHKSVSWYQQVLGQGPQFIFQYYEKEERGRGNFPDRFSARQFPNYSSELNVNALLLGDSALYLCASSLVASEQYFGPGTRLTVT.